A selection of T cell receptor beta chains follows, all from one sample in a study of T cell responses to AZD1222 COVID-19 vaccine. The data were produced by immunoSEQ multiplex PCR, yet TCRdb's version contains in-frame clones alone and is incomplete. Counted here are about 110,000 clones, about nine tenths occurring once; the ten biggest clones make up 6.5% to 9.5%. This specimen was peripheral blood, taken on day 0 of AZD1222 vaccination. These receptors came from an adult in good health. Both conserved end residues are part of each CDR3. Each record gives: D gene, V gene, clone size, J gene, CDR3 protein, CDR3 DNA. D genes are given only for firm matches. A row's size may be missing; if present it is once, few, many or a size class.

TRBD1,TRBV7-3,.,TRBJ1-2,CASRRSDRGFYGYTF,TGTGCCAGCAGAAGGTCGGACAGGGGGTTCTATGGCTACACCTTC
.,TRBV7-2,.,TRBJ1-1,CASSLRRGNTEAFF,TGTGCCAGCAGCCTCCGGCGAGGAAACACTGAAGCTTTCTTT
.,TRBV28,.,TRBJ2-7,CASSPASIGYEQYF,TGTGCCAGCAGTCCCGCGTCGATCGGGTACGAGCAGTACTTC
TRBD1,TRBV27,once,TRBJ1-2,CASSLSRDSYGYTF,TGTGCCAGCAGTTTATCGCGGGACAGCTATGGCTACACCTTC
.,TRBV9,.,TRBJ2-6,CASRGPSASGANVLTF,TGTGCCAGCAGAGGGCCGAGCGCCTCTGGGGCCAACGTCCTGACTTTC
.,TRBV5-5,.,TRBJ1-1,CASSSRGGTEAFF,TGTGCCAGCAGCTCAAGGGGGGGAACTGAAGCTTTCTTT
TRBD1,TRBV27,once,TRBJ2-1,CASRAGGNNEQFF,TGTGCCAGCCGGGCAGGGGGAAACAATGAGCAGTTCTTC
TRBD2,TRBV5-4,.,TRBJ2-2,CASSGSGSRLAGELFF,TGTGCCAGCAGTGGTAGCGGGAGTCGGTTAGCCGGGGAGCTGTTTTTT
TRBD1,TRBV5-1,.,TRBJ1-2,CASSLMTGNNYGYTF,TGCGCCAGCAGCTTAATGACAGGGAATAACTATGGCTACACCTTC
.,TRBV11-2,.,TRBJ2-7,CASSLEGVGTYEQYF,TGTGCCAGCAGCTTAGAAGGGGTCGGAACCTACGAGCAGTACTTC
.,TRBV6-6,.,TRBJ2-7,CASSYSFGSYEQYF,TGTGCCAGCAGTTACTCGTTCGGTTCCTACGAGCAGTACTTC
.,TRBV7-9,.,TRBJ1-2,CASSQTGGAGYGYTF,TGTGCCAGCAGCCAAACTGGGGGGGCTGGCTATGGCTACACCTTC
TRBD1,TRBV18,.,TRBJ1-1,CASETGAYNTEAFF,TGTGCCAGCGAGACAGGGGCTTACAACACTGAAGCTTTCTTT
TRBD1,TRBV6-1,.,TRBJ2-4,CASRKQGTANIQYF,TGTGCCAGCAGAAAACAGGGGACGGCGAACATTCAGTACTTC
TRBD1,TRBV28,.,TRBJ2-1,CAAFPMQGARNEQFF,TGTGCAGCCTTTCCTATGCAGGGGGCGCGGAATGAGCAGTTCTTC
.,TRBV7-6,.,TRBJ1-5,CASSLDPLYQPQHF,TGTGCCAGCAGCTTAGACCCCCTCTATCAGCCCCAGCATTTT
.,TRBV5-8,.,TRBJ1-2,CASRPSGGYGYTF,TGTGCCAGCAGACCCTCGGGTGGGTACGGCTACACCTTC
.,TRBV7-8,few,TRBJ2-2,CASSLASEGTGELFF,TGTGCCAGCAGCTTAGCCAGTGAGGGCACCGGGGAGCTGTTTTTT
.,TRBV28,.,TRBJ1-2,CASSLLDSGGDGYTF,TGTGCCAGCAGTTTACTTGATTCCGGGGGGGATGGCTACACCTTC
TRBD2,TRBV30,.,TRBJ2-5,CAWSGGLAGDLPLETQYF,TGTGCCTGGAGCGGCGGACTAGCGGGGGACCTGCCCTTGGAGACCCAGTACTTC
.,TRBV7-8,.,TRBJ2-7,CASSRRGVSYEQYF,TGTGCCAGCAGTAGGAGGGGGGTCTCCTACGAGCAGTACTTC
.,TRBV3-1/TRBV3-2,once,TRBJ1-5,CASSQDLNQPQHF,TGTGCCAGCAGCCAAGATCTTAATCAGCCCCAGCACTTT
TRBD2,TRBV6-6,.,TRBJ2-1,CASTGTSGANEQFF,TGTGCCAGCACCGGGACTAGCGGAGCCAATGAGCAGTTCTTC
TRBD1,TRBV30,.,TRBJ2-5,CAWSVLGGTAQETQYF,TGTGCCTGGAGTGTACTAGGTGGGACAGCTCAAGAGACCCAGTACTTC
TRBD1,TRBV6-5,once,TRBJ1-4,CASSSGQGGNEKLFF,TGTGCCAGCAGTTCGGGACAGGGGGGGAACGAAAAACTGTTTTTT
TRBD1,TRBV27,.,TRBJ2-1,CASSPHRDSSYNEQFF,TGTGCCAGCAGCCCTCACCGGGACAGCTCCTACAATGAGCAGTTCTTC
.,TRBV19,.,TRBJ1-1,CASSIWGQATEAFF,TGTGCCAGTAGTATATGGGGTCAGGCCACTGAAGCTTTCTTT
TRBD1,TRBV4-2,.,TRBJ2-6,CASSQRGRTGAAGANVLTF,TGTGCCAGCAGCCAAAGGGGGCGGACAGGGGCCGCTGGGGCCAACGTCCTGACTTTC
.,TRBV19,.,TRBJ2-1,CASSMASEFNEQFF,TGTGCCAGTAGTATGGCTAGCGAGTTCAATGAGCAGTTCTTC
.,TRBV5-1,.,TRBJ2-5,CASRYGQQETQYF,TGCGCCAGCAGGTACGGACAGCAAGAGACCCAGTACTTC
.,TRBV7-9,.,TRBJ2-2,CASGEAGELFF,TGTGCCAGCGGCGAAGCCGGGGAGCTGTTTTTT
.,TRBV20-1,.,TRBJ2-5,CSALGRETQYF,TGCAGTGCACTGGGGAGAGAGACCCAGTACTTC
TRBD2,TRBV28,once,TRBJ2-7,CASSLGPSGGLSSYEQYF,TGTGCCAGCAGTTTAGGGCCTAGCGGGGGCCTGAGCTCCTACGAGCAGTACTTC
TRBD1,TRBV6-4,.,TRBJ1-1,CASQKGADRTEAFF,TGTGCCAGCCAGAAGGGGGCCGACCGGACTGAAGCTTTCTTT
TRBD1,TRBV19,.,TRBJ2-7,CASSISGTGEFYEQYF,TGTGCCAGTAGTATTTCCGGGACAGGGGAGTTCTACGAGCAGTACTTC
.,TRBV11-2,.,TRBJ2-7,CASSLETGAWYEQYF,TGTGCCAGCAGCTTAGAAACGGGAGCGTGGTACGAGCAGTACTTC
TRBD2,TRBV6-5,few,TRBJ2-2,CASNRLAGGDGELFF,TGTGCCAGCAATCGATTGGCGGGGGGTGACGGGGAGCTGTTTTTT
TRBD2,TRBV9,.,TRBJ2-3,CASSGSQAGGTASSTDTQYF,TGTGCCAGCAGCGGGTCACAAGCGGGGGGAACCGCATCTAGCACAGATACGCAGTATTTT
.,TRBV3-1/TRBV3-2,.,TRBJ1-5,CASSQGRGIDRGPQHF,TGTGCCAGCAGCCAAGGCCGGGGAATCGACCGCGGCCCCCAGCATTTT
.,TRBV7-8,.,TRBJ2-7,CASSPGEGSYEQYF,TGTGCCAGCAGCCCAGGAGAAGGGTCCTACGAGCAGTACTTC
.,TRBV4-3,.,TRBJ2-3,CASSQDTNTQYF,TGCGCCAGCAGCCAGGACACAAATACGCAGTATTTT
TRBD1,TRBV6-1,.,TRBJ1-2,CASSESDRNYGYTF,TGTGCCAGCAGTGAATCGGACAGGAACTATGGCTACACCTTC
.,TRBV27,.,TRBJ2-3,CASSPYYLSYTDTQYF,TGTGCCAGCAGTCCCTACTATTTGAGCTACACAGATACGCAGTATTTT
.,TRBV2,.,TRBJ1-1,CASSDPLDTEAFF,TGTGCCAGCAGTGACCCATTGGACACTGAAGCTTTCTTT
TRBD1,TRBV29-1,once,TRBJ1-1,CSVWDRGLNTEAFF,TGCAGCGTTTGGGACAGGGGGTTGAACACTGAAGCTTTCTTT
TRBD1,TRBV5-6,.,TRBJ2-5,CASRGLGTGGEETQYF,TGTGCCAGCAGGGGGCTCGGGACAGGGGGTGAAGAGACCCAGTACTTC
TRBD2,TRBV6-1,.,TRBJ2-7,CASSDRTSGGYEQYF,TGTGCCAGCAGTGACCGGACTAGCGGGGGCTACGAGCAGTACTTC
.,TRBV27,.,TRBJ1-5,CASSLSSAAGQPQHF,TGTGCCAGCAGTTTATCGAGCGCAGCTGGTCAGCCCCAGCATTTT
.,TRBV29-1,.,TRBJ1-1,CSVEDFTGKAEAFF,TGCAGCGTTGAAGATTTTACAGGGAAGGCTGAAGCTTTCTTT
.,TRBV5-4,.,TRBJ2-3,CASSLSPDRRSDTQYF,TGTGCCAGCAGCTTGTCCCCTGATCGGAGGTCGGATACGCAGTATTTT
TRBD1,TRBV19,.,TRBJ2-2,CASDLRDREGGELFF,TGTGCCAGTGACTTACGGGACAGGGAGGGCGGGGAGCTGTTTTTT
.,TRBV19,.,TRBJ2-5,CASSIRQGSGGTQYF,TGTGCCAGTAGTATTCGGCAGGGGTCGGGAGGGACCCAGTACTTC
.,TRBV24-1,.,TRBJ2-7,CATSAADTYEQYF,TGTGCCACCAGTGCGGCGGACACCTACGAGCAGTACTTC
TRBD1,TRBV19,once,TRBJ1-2,CASSSLDRGVGYTF,TGTGCCAGTAGTTCACTGGACAGGGGAGTTGGCTACACCTTC
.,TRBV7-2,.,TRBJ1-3,CASSLRGAGNTIYF,TGTGCCAGCAGCTTGCGGGGAGCTGGAAACACCATATATTTT
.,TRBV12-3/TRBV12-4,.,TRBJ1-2,CASSLDGVNGYTF,TGTGCCAGCAGTTTAGACGGGGTAAATGGCTACACCTTC
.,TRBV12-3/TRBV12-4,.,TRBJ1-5,CASRGGGNQPQHF,TGTGCCAGTCGGGGGGGTGGCAATCAGCCCCAGCATTTT
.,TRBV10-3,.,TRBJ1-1,CAISAGMNTEAFF,TGTGCCATCAGTGCGGGGATGAACACTGAAGCTTTCTTT
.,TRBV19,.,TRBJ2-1,CASSIGLVANEQFF,TGTGCCAGTAGTATTGGTTTAGTAGCGAATGAGCAGTTCTTC
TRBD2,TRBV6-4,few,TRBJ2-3,CASSESSGAFHTDTQYF,TGTGCCAGCAGTGAGTCTAGCGGGGCCTTTCACACAGATACGCAGTATTTT